One and the same sample provided the 23 T cell receptor beta chains below, sequenced in a study of T cells in Graves' hyperthyroidism and ophthalmopathy. The source material, RNA transcripts, was used to amplify TCR beta CDR3 regions. HTBI primers were the set used in a first-round RT-PCR of the TCR CDR3. TCRdb passed the multiplex PCR reads through MiXCR, listing each CDR3 protein once. Among 600,000 to 650,000 distinct CDR3 sequences listed, about 16% were seen once. Material: blood. The receptors originated from a woman aged 25 to 39 with Graves' hyperthyroidism.

This clonotype has at least ten counts. The V call is TRBV5-1, the J call TRBJ2-1, with D possibly being TRBD2 (5 bases). CDR3 length: 17 residues. V lost 0 bases and J 5 bases, leaving 18 bases between the germline ends. CDR1 SGHRS and CDR2 YFSETQ come from the germline V gene. The CDR3 loop is CASSLVGLAQNDNEQFF. DNA for the CDR3: TGCGCCAGCAGCTTGGTTGGGCTAGCTCAGAACGACAATGAGCAGTTCTTC.

This clonotype was recorded a few times. At one end, the junction sequence differs from germline, possibly due to a read error. The chain has TRBV2 and TRBJ2-1; D unclear. The CDR3 has 16 residues. The germline V gene has CDR1 SNHLY and CDR2 FYNNEI. CDR3 nucleotides: TGTGCCAGCAGTGAAATAGTCCTTAGCTCCTACAGTGAGCAGTTCTTC. It is translated as CASSEIVLSSYSEQFF.

This clonotype was counted many times. The genes are TRBV7-2 and TRBJ2-3; 7 bases agree with TRBD1. There are 16 residues in the CDR3. Trimming cost V 3 bases and J 4 bases; bases outside gene matches: 10. Germline CDR1 is SGHTA and CDR2 is FQGNSA. This CDR3 reads CASSFNDRDPADTQYF. The CDR3, as DNA: TGTGCCAGCAGCTTCAATGACAGGGATCCGGCAGATACGCAGTATTTT.

This clonotype was found many times. This rearrangement joins TRBV2 to TRBJ2-7; D may be TRBD2 (6 bases). Trimming took 8 bases from V and 6 from J, leaving 23 bases between them. CDR1 is SNHLY and CDR2 is FYNNEI in the germline V gene. This CDR3 has 15 amino acids. The CDR3 loop reads CASPPPGTSTSEQYF. DNA for the CDR3: TGTGCCAGCCCCCCGCCGGGGACTTCCACATCCGAGCAGTACTTC.

This chain connects TRBV19 to TRBJ2-1, with 7 positions matching TRBD2. With 0 bases clipped from V and 4 bases from J, the junction kept 3 bases outside the gene matches. The germline gives CDR1 LNHDA, CDR2 SQIVND (reference sequence). The CDR3 runs to 15 residues. DNA for the CDR3: TGTGCCAGTAGTATAGAGCGGGGGATATACAATGAGCAGTTCTTC. It is translated as CASSIERGIYNEQFF.

This clonotype was observed a few times. The J gene is TRBJ1-1, the V gene TRBV7-9; D is undetermined. The CDR3 is 11 amino acids. Looked up from germline, CDR1 is SEHNR and CDR2 is FQNEAQ (reference sequence). V was cut by 5 bases and J by 7 bases, with 8 bases left in between. The CDR3: CASSRGSEAFF. CDR3 coding DNA: TGTGCCAGCAGCCGTGGTAGTGAAGCTTTCTTT. The full variable domain, with the rest looked up from reference TRBV7-9 and TRBJ1-1, is DTGVSQNPRHKITKRGQNVTFRCDPISEHNRLYWYRQTLGQGPEFLTYFQNEAQLEKSRLLSDRFSAERPKGSFSTLEIQRTEQGDSAMYLCASSRGSEAFFGQGTRLTVV.

This clonotype showed up many times. The chain uses TRBV7-3 and TRBJ1-3, with D uncertain. This CDR3 has 13 residues. Germline lookup yields CDR1 SGHTA and CDR2 FQGTGA. Trimming stripped 4 bases from V and 0 bases from J, with 4 bases between. CDR3 amino acids: CASSSGSGNTIYF. DNA of the CDR3: TGTGCCAGCAGCTCCGGCTCTGGAAACACCATATATTTT.

This clonotype was counted at least ten times. The chain uses TRBV4-1 and TRBJ1-2; tentative D call: TRBD1 (6 bases). CDR3 length: 16 amino acids. Germline V gene lookup returns CDR1 MGHRA and CDR2 YSYEKL. With 1 base removed from V and 3 bases from J, the gap between germline ends came to 15 bases. The CDR3 sequence: CASSQGRQAFHYGYTF. The DNA for the CDR3 is TGCGCCAGCAGCCAAGGAAGACAGGCGTTCCACTATGGCTACACCTTC.

This chain uses TRBV28 with TRBJ1-5, with D unclear. Germline assignment: CDR1 MDHEN and CDR2 SYDVKM. V was clipped by 6 bases and J by 3 bases, with 9 bases between them. This CDR3 is 13 amino acids long. In nucleotides, the CDR3 is TGTGCCAGCAGCCCGAGTACCAATCAGCCCCAGCATTTT. Its protein is CASSPSTNQPQHF.

The chain couples TRBV11-2 to TRBJ1-4, with TRBD1 matching 10 bases. The CDR3 is made up of 15 amino acids. Per germline, CDR1 SGHAT and CDR2 FQNNGV. Trimming cost V 5 bases and J 7 bases; bases outside gene matches: 7. The CDR3 reads CASSHGTGATEKLFF. Here the CDR3 DNA reads TGTGCCAGCAGCCACGGGACAGGGGCTACTGAAAAACTGTTTTTT.

This clonotype came up many times. The chain carries TRBV11-1 and TRBJ2-1, with 14 bases identical to TRBD2. The CDR3 runs 15 residues. Trimming removed 2 bases from V and 13 bases from J; junction bases left unmatched: 7. CDR1 and CDR2 (germline): SGHAT, FQDESV (reference sequence). CDR3 sequence (DNA): TGTGCCAGCAGCTTATTTGGGACTAGCGGGGGCCCTCAGTTCTTC. It yields the protein CASSLFGTSGGPQFF.

This clonotype was observed at least ten times. Sequence at one end of the junction differs from germline and may be a read error. This chain links TRBV7-7 with TRBJ2-1; 11 bases match TRBD2. Germline lookup yields CDR1 SSHAT and CDR2 FNYEAQ (reference sequence). The CDR3 is 14 residues long. CDR3 in DNA: TGTGCTAGCAGCTTAGCGGGAGGGCCCGCTGAGCAGTTCTTC. Amino acids: CASSLAGGPAEQFF.

This clonotype has only a few counts. This chain uses TRBV28 with TRBJ1-5, with TRBD1 identical over 8 bases. CDR1 is MDHEN and CDR2 is SYDVKM in the germline V gene. The CDR3 loop spans 16 amino acids. V trimming: 3 bases; J trimming: 0 bases; junction bases outside the gene matches: 4. The CDR3 DNA follows: TGTGCCAGCAGTTTCAGGGGGCTCGGTAGCAATCAGCCCCAGCATTTT. This gives the protein CASSFRGLGSNQPQHF.

This clonotype was seen more than once but under ten times. The genes are TRBV13 and TRBJ2-1; TRBD2 matches at 7 bases. V gave up 5 bases and J gave up 7 bases; unmatched junction bases: 11. This CDR3 region has 15 residues. Germline V CDR1 and CDR2: PRHDT, FYEKMQ (reference sequence). The CDR3 DNA reads as TGTGCCAGCAGCCCTCGACCGGGAGGCAATAATGAGCAGTTCTTC. Its translation: CASSPRPGGNNEQFF.

The V call is TRBV10-1, the J call TRBJ1-1, with a weak D call TRBD1 (5 bases). This CDR3 spans 15 amino acids. Germline lookup yields CDR1 WNHNN and CDR2 SYGVQD (reference sequence). Trimming removed 3 bases from V and 6 bases from J, with 17 bases in between. The CDR3 bases are TGCGCCAGCAGTGATAAAGGATCAGGGCAAGCTGAAGCTTTCTTT. Residues: CASSDKGSGQAEAFF.

At least ten counts were recorded for this clonotype. This sequence joins TRBV5-1 and TRBJ2-3, with 7 positions matching TRBD1. V dropped 0 bases and J dropped 0; count of bases not matched to a gene: 4. The germline V gene encodes CDR1 SGHRS and CDR2 YFSETQ. The CDR3 has 16 residues. The CDR3 is CASSLATGASTDTQYF. CDR3 in DNA: TGCGCCAGCAGCTTGGCAACAGGGGCTAGCACAGATACGCAGTATTTT. The whole variable domain, filled in from reference TRBV5-1 and TRBJ2-3, reads KAGVTQTPRYLIKTRGQQVTLSCSPISGHRSVSWYQQTPGQGLQFLFEYFSETQRNKGNFPGRFSGRQFSNSRSEMNVSTLELGDSALYLCASSLATGASTDTQYFGPGTRLTVL.

The table lists this clonotype with many counts. This chain connects TRBV7-3 to TRBJ2-3, with D uncertain. Looked up from germline, CDR1 is SGHTA and CDR2 is FQGTGA. V lost 4 bases and J lost 6, with 14 bases in between. This CDR3 contains 14 residues. The CDR3 here is CASSSAIGVDTQYF. CDR3 sequence (DNA): TGTGCCAGCAGCTCCGCGATTGGAGTCGATACGCAGTATTTT.

At least ten counts were recorded for this clonotype. CDR3 coding DNA: TGTGCCACCAGCAGACTAGCGGGGCGGGATACGCAGTATTTT. Translating gives CATSRLAGRDTQYF. The rearrangement uses TRBV15 and TRBJ2-3; 9 nucleotides agree with TRBD2. With V trimmed by 2 bases and J by 6 bases, 3 bases remained unmatched. The CDR3 length is 14 residues. Germline V gives CDR1 LNHNV, CDR2 YYDKDF (reference sequence). Together with reference TRBV15 and TRBJ2-3, the CDR3 gives the full variable domain: DAMVIQNPRYQVTQFGKPVTLSCSQTLNHNVMYWYQQKSSQAPKLLFHYYDKDFNNEADTPDNFQSRRPNTSFCFLDIRSPGLGDTAMYLCATSRLAGRDTQYFGPGTRLTVL.

This clonotype has ten or more counts. As DNA, the CDR3 is TGTGCCAGCAGTCCTATGGTAGGGGCTTATTACAATGAGCAGTTCTTC. Translation: CASSPMVGAYYNEQFF. The chain is built from TRBV28 and TRBJ2-1, with D possibly TRBD1 on 5 matching bases. The germline gives CDR1 MDHEN, CDR2 SYDVKM. V was cut by 5 bases and J by 4 bases, with 18 bases left in between. This CDR3 comprises 16 residues.

At least ten counts were recorded for this clonotype. This chain links TRBV11-3 with TRBJ2-7, with D maybe TRBD1 (5 bases). CDR1 SGHNT and CDR2 YENEEA come from the germline V gene. The V end was cut by 6 bases, the J end by 3 bases, with 15 bases between. This CDR3 is built from 14 residues. The CDR3 coding sequence is TGTGCCAGCAGAAGGGGCGGCTCCCGCTACGAGCAGTACTTC. Protein product: CASRRGGSRYEQYF.

The CDR3 loop is CARASGVSYNEQFF. Written as DNA, the CDR3 is TGTGCCCGGGCTAGCGGGGTTTCCTACAATGAGCAGTTCTTC. This chain links TRBV30 with TRBJ2-1; TRBD2 matches 9 bases. V lost 8 bases, J lost 1 base, and 6 bases stayed unmatched. The CDR3 totals 14 residues. From germline, CDR1 is GTSNPN and CDR2 SVGIG (reference sequence).

Ten or more counts support this clonotype. The gene calls are TRBV30 and TRBJ2-5, with D perhaps being TRBD1 or TRBD2 (6 bases each). The germline V gene encodes CDR1 GTSNPN and CDR2 SVGIG (reference sequence). V was trimmed by 5 bases and J by 4 bases, leaving 20 bases between them. The CDR3 is 15 residues long. CDR3 loop: CAWVGASAVPETQYF. The CDR3 bases are TGTGCCTGGGTGGGGGCTAGCGCTGTGCCAGAGACCCAGTACTTC.

The rearrangement links TRBV9 to TRBJ2-1; TRBD2 agrees at 7 bases. The CDR3 covers 15 residues. The V segment lost 0 bases and the J segment 7 bases; nucleotides outside the gene matches: 7. The germline V gene has CDR1 SGDLS and CDR2 YYNGEE. As DNA, the CDR3 is TGTGCCAGCAGCGTAGGCAGCGGGATTTCAAATGAGCAGTTCTTC. Translated, it gives CASSVGSGISNEQFF.